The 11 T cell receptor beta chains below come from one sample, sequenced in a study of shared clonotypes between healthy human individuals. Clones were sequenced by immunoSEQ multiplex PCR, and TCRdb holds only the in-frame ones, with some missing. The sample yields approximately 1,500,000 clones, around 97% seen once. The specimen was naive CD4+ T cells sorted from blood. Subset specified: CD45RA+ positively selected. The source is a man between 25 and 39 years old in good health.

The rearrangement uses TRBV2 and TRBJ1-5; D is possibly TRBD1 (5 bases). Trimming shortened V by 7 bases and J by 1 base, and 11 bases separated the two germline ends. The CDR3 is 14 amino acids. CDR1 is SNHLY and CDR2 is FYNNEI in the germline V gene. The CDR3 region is CASNRGGSNQPQHF. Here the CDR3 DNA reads TGTGCCAGCAACCGGGGGGGGAGCAATCAGCCCCAGCATTTT. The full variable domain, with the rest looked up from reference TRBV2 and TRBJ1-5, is EPEVTQTPSHQVTQMGQEVILRCVPISNHLYFYWYRQILGQKVEFLVSFYNNEISEKSEIFDDQFSVERPDGSNFTLKIRSTKLEDSAMYFCASNRGGSNQPQHFGDGTRLSIL.

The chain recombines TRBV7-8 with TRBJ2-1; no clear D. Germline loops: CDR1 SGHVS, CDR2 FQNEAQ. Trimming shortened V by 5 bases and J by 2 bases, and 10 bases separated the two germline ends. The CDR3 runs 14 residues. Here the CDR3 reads CASSPREAYNEQFF. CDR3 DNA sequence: TGTGCCAGCAGCCCCAGAGAGGCCTACAATGAGCAGTTCTTC. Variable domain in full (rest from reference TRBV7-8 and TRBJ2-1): GAGVSQSPRYKVAKRGQDVALRCDPISGHVSLFWYQQALGQGPEFLTYFQNEAQLDKSGLPSDRFFAERPEGSVSTLKIQRTQQEDSAVYLCASSPREAYNEQFFGPGTRLTVL.

The CDR3, as DNA: TGTGCCAGCTCACCGGGGCTTAGAAACACCATATATTTT. This gives the protein CASSPGLRNTIYF. The V call is TRBV18, the J call TRBJ1-3; D perhaps matches TRBD1 (5 bases). This CDR3 contains 13 residues. Trimming removed 3 bases from V and 5 bases from J, with 8 bases in between. CDR1 KGHSH and CDR2 LQKENI come from the germline V gene.

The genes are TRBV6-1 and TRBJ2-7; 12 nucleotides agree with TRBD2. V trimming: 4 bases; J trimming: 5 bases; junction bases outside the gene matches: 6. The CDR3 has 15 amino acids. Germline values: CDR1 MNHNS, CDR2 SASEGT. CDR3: CASSATSGRSHEQYF. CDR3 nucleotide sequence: TGTGCCAGCAGTGCTACTAGCGGGAGGAGCCACGAGCAGTACTTC.

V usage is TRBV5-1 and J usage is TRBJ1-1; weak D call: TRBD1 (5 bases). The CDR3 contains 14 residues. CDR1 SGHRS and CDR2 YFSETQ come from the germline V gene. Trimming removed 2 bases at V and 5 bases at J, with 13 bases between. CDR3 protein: CASSFDGGNTEAFF. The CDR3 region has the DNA TGCGCCAGCAGCTTTGATGGGGGGAATACTGAAGCTTTCTTT.

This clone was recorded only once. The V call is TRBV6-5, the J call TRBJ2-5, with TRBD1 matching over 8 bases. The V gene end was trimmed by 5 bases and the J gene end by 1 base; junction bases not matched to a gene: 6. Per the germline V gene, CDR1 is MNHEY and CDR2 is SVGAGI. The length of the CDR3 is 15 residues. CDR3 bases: TGTGCCAGCAGTCCCGGACAGGGAGCCCAAGAGACCCAGTACTTC. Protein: CASSPGQGAQETQYF.

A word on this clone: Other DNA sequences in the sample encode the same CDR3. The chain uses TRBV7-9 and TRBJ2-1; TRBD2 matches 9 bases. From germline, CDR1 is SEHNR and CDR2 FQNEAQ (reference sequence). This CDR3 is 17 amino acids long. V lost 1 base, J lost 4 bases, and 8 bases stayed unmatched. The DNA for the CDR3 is TGTGCCAGCAGCTTAGGAGCTTTGGCGGGAGGGTACAATGAGCAGTTCTTC. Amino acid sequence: CASSLGALAGGYNEQFF. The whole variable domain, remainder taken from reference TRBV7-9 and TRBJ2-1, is DTGVSQNPRHKITKRGQNVTFRCDPISEHNRLYWYRQTLGQGPEFLTYFQNEAQLEKSRLLSDRFSAERPKGSFSTLEIQRTEQGDSAMYLCASSLGALAGGYNEQFFGPGTRLTVL.

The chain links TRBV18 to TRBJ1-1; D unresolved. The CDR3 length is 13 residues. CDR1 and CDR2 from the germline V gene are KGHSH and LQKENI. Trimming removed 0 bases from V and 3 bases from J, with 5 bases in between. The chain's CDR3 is CASSPPRDTEAFF. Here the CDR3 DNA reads TGTGCCAGCTCACCACCGCGGGACACTGAAGCTTTCTTT.

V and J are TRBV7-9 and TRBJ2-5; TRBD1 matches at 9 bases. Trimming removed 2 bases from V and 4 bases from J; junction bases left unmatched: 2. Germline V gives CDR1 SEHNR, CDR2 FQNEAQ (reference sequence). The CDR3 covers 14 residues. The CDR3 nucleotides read TGTGCCAGCAGCTTACCGGACAGGGGAGAGACCCAGTACTTC. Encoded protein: CASSLPDRGETQYF.

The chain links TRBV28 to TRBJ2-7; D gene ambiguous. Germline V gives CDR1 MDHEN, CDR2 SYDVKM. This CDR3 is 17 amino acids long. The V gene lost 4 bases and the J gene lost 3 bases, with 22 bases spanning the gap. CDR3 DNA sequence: TGTGCCAGCAGTTCTCCCTCCGGGTTTCTCTTCGTCTACGAGCAGTACTTC. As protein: CASSSPSGFLFVYEQYF. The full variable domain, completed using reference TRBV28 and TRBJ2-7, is DVKVTQSSRYLVKRTGEKVFLECVQDMDHENMFWYRQDPGLGLRLIYFSYDVKMKEKGDIPEGYSVSREKKERFSLILESASTNQTSMYLCASSSPSGFLFVYEQYFGPGTRLTVT.

The DNA for the CDR3 is TGCGCCAGCAGCCAAGATCACCATTACAATGAGCAGTTCTTC. The encoded protein is CASSQDHHYNEQFF. The V and J genes are TRBV4-1 and TRBJ2-1, with no clear D. The CDR3 contains 14 residues. Deletions cut 0 bases from V and 4 bases from J, with 7 bases between. Per germline, CDR1 MGHRA and CDR2 YSYEKL.